These 16 T cell receptor beta chains were sequenced from one sample in a study of a mutant IDH1 vaccine in newly diagnosed glioma. The time point: baseline, week 1 (first vaccination visit). As to treatment: pre-vaccination baseline after standard-of-care therapy. Generated by immunoSEQ multiplex PCR, the TCRdb table keeps only in-frame clones and is missing some. The data contain 30,000 to 40,000 clones, just under 95% of them singletons. The specimen comprised PBMCs, sampled from a glioma patient treated with radiotherapy, temozolomide or both. These receptors were taken from a man between 18 and 29 years old with glioma.

This clone occurred once. J is TRBJ2-2 and V is TRBV6-1; the match to TRBD2 covers 9 bases. Losses at the gene ends were 1 base for V and 8 bases for J; bases not matched to a gene: 8. The CDR3 runs 16 residues. Looked up from germline, CDR1 is MNHNS and CDR2 is SASEGT. CDR3: CASSEVLAGDRGELFF. CDR3 sequence (DNA): TGTGCCAGCAGTGAAGTGTTAGCGGGAGACAGGGGGGAGCTGTTTTTT.

The genes are TRBV4-3 and TRBJ2-1; TRBD2 matches at 9 bases. The V gene's germline CDR1 is LGHNA and CDR2 YSLEER. The trim removed 1 base at V and 0 bases at J, leaving 7 bases unmatched. The length of the CDR3 is 18 residues. CDR3 residues: CASSQGFGGRASYNEQFF. As DNA, the CDR3 is TGCGCCAGCAGCCAAGGGTTTGGCGGGAGGGCCTCCTACAATGAGCAGTTCTTC.

This clone was counted once. J is TRBJ2-7 and V is TRBV19; 7 positions agree with TRBD2. The CDR3 spans 16 residues. Per germline, CDR1 LNHDA and CDR2 SQIVND (reference sequence). J was trimmed by 3 bases and V by 3 bases; bases with no gene match: 11. The CDR3 loop is CASSIYSGSAIYEQYF. CDR3 sequence (DNA): TGTGCCAGTAGTATTTATAGCGGGTCTGCGATCTACGAGCAGTACTTC.

The rearrangement links TRBV4-1 to TRBJ2-2; D perhaps matches TRBD2 (5 bases). Trimming pared 0 bases from V and 6 bases from J, leaving 11 bases between. This CDR3 region has 15 residues. The germline CDR1 and CDR2 sequences are MGHRA and YSYEKL. The CDR3 DNA sequence: TGCGCCAGCAGCCAAGACTCTAGCCGGGCCGGGGAGCTGTTTTTT. This encodes CASSQDSSRAGELFF.

The rearrangement links TRBV9 to TRBJ2-7, with D perhaps matching TRBD2 (6 bases). The CDR3 has 14 amino acids. The V end was cut by 3 bases, the J end by 1 base, with 11 bases between. Germline V gene sequence: CDR1 SGDLS, CDR2 YYNGEE. The CDR3 spells CASSAGGVSYEQYF. In DNA, the CDR3 is TGTGCCAGCAGCGCCGGGGGTGTGTCCTACGAGCAGTACTTC.

A single count supports this clone. The chain uses TRBV19 and TRBJ1-1; D unclear. The CDR3 has 13 residues. Germline V gene sequence: CDR1 LNHDA, CDR2 SQIVND (reference sequence). V dropped 6 bases and J dropped 6 bases, with 14 bases sitting between them. This CDR3 is CASSLHRKAEAFF. The CDR3 DNA reads as TGTGCCAGTAGCCTACACCGCAAAGCTGAAGCTTTCTTT.

This clone was counted once. This chain joins TRBV5-1 and TRBJ2-2, with 7 positions matching TRBD2. The germline V gene encodes CDR1 SGHRS and CDR2 YFSETQ. This CDR3 comprises 16 residues. V dropped 4 bases and J dropped 2; count of bases not matched to a gene: 8. Written as DNA, the CDR3 is TGCGCCAGCAGCCCGTTAGCGGGTTCAAACACCGGGGAGCTGTTTTTT. This sequence encodes CASSPLAGSNTGELFF.

The chain links TRBV18 to TRBJ2-3; D possibly matches TRBD1 or TRBD2 (6 bases each). V was pared by 3 bases and J by 3 bases, with 10 bases between. Germline V lookup: CDR1 KGHSH, CDR2 LQKENI. The CDR3 has 14 residues. This CDR3 reads CASSPGAGTDTQYF. The CDR3 DNA is TGTGCCAGCTCACCGGGGGCGGGAACAGATACGCAGTATTTT.

The chain combines TRBV6-6 with TRBJ1-1; D is uncertain. V dropped 5 bases and J dropped 7 bases, with 5 bases sitting between them. The CDR3 length is 10 residues. The germline CDR1 and CDR2 sequences are MNHNY and SVGAGI (reference sequence). The CDR3 spells CASSAFEAFF. The CDR3 DNA sequence: TGTGCCAGCAGTGCTTTTGAAGCTTTCTTT.

The rearrangement links TRBV27 to TRBJ2-7; TRBD2 matches at 11 bases. There are 13 residues in the CDR3. CDR1 and CDR2 (germline): MNHEY, SMNVEV (reference sequence). V lost 8 bases, J lost 3 bases, and 3 bases stayed unmatched. CDR3: CASQTSGSYEQYF. The CDR3, as DNA: TGTGCCAGCCAAACTAGCGGGAGCTACGAGCAGTACTTC.

This rearrangement joins TRBV5-8 to TRBJ2-3; D assignment may be TRBD1 or TRBD2 (7 bases each). Trimming took 4 bases from V and 2 from J, leaving 14 bases between them. The CDR3 is 15 amino acids. Per germline, CDR1 SGHTS and CDR2 YDEGEE. CDR3 nucleotide sequence: TGTGCCAGCAGCCATACAGGGGACTACACAGATACGCAGTATTTT. Translated, it gives CASSHTGDYTDTQYF.

This clone appeared a single time. The rearrangement uses TRBV6-1 and TRBJ2-6, with D tentatively TRBD1 or TRBD2 (5 bases each). The CDR3 has 18 amino acids. V gave up 4 bases and J gave up 0 bases, with 16 bases separating them. Per germline, CDR1 MNHNS and CDR2 SASEGT. CDR3 nucleotide sequence: TGTGCCAGCAGTGTGACCGGGACGAAAAGCTCTGGGGCCAACGTCCTGACTTTC. This codes for CASSVTGTKSSGANVLTF.

The rearrangement uses TRBV20-1 and TRBJ2-5; D ambiguous. The CDR3 sequence is 11 residues long. Trimming took 7 bases from V and 5 from J, leaving 11 bases between them. Germline V gene sequence: CDR1 DFQATT, CDR2 SNEGSKA (reference sequence). CDR3 bases: TGCAGTGTGCAGGTGGGGGAGACCCAGTACTTC. It yields the protein CSVQVGETQYF.

This rearrangement joins TRBV19 to TRBJ1-5; TRBD1 might be the D (5 bases). The CDR3 length is 17 residues. Germline values: CDR1 LNHDA, CDR2 SQIVND (reference sequence). Trimming stripped 7 bases from V and 3 bases from J, with 22 bases between. The CDR3 protein is CASTSHAGTFDNQPQHF. The DNA of the CDR3 is TGTGCCAGTACCTCACATGCCGGGACGTTCGACAATCAGCCCCAGCATTTT.

The chain joins TRBV5-8 to TRBJ1-1, with a weak D call TRBD1 (6 bases). This CDR3 is built from 15 residues. The V end lost 4 bases, the J end lost 4 bases, and 17 bases lay between the germline ends. The V gene's germline CDR1 is SGHTS and CDR2 YDEGEE. CDR3 nucleotide sequence: TGTGCCAGCAGCCCCCGAGTGGGGGCGAGCACTGAAGCTTTCTTT. This translates into CASSPRVGASTEAFF.

The chain joins TRBV6-6 to TRBJ2-6; D possibly uses TRBD1 or TRBD2 (6 bases each). Germline V gene data show CDR1 as MNHNY and CDR2 as SVGAGI (reference sequence). The CDR3 consists of 15 residues. V was pared by 8 bases and J by 3 bases, with 14 bases between. CDR3 sequence reads: CASGLGGGGANVLTF. CDR3 DNA sequence: TGTGCCAGCGGTCTGGGGGGCGGTGGGGCCAACGTCCTGACTTTC.